Listed below are T cell receptor beta chains from one sample, sequenced in a study of HIV-infected children after antiretroviral therapy interruption. TCRdb used MiXCR to reprocess the 3' RACE reads, holding one entry per CDR3 protein. The sample carries about 89,000 distinct CDR3 sequences, around 6.9% recorded once. Material: CD45RA+ CD4+ T cells from PBMCs, pooled from several time points, obtained from a donor given antiretroviral therapy, either interrupted or continuous. Receptors originate from a pool of human donors with HIV. CDR3s include the opening cysteine and the closing phenylalanine or tryptophan. Each record gives: V gene, D gene, J gene, CDR3 protein. D genes are given only for firm matches.

V: TRBV3-1
D: TRBD1
J: TRBJ2-1
CDR3: CASSPGSQGAYINEQFF

V: TRBV14
D: TRBD1
J: TRBJ1-1
CDR3: CASSPRTGANTEAFF

V: TRBV20-1
D: TRBD1
J: TRBJ1-2
CDR3: CSATKGQTYGYTF

V: TRBV19
D: TRBD1
J: TRBJ1-2
CDR3: CAAAAGGYGYTF

V: TRBV6-5
D: -
J: TRBJ1-5
CDR3: CASRGGIEQPQHF

V: TRBV6-4
D: -
J: TRBJ1-1
CDR3: CASSESYREGTEAFF

V: TRBV10-3
D: -
J: TRBJ1-6
CDR3: CAIRDSSYNSPLHF

V: TRBV30
D: -
J: TRBJ1-3
CDR3: CAWSLFGSSSGNTIYF

V: TRBV7-9
D: TRBD2
J: TRBJ2-2
CDR3: CASSSSGSRTGELFF

V: TRBV20-1
D: TRBD2
J: TRBJ2-1
CDR3: CSALLAGAYNEQFF

V: TRBV7-3
D: -
J: TRBJ2-1
CDR3: CASSPGGARNEQFF

V: TRBV28
D: TRBD1
J: TRBJ1-5
CDR3: CASSYPGTGVGRNQPQHF

V: TRBV9
D: -
J: TRBJ2-1
CDR3: CASSVIGSLINEQFF

V: TRBV30
D: -
J: TRBJ2-7
CDR3: CAWSVSSSYEQYF

V: TRBV9
D: -
J: TRBJ1-1
CDR3: CASSVAHRQEGTEAFF

V: TRBV15
D: TRBD1
J: TRBJ1-2
CDR3: CATSRPTGGAFRLTF

V: TRBV6-6
D: -
J: TRBJ1-2
CDR3: CASSSPWTSVKSYTF

V: TRBV11-2
D: TRBD2
J: TRBJ2-4
CDR3: CASQAYGGGKNIQYF

V: TRBV7-7
D: TRBD1
J: TRBJ2-5
CDR3: CASSHPPDREETQYF

V: TRBV19
D: TRBD1
J: TRBJ2-7
CDR3: CASRLSGQLSYEQYF

V: TRBV30
D: -
J: TRBJ2-6
CDR3: CALGERTFHSGANVLTF

V: TRBV5-1
D: -
J: TRBJ1-1
CDR3: CASSIGEVNTEAFF

V: TRBV2
D: TRBD1
J: TRBJ2-5
CDR3: CASSDARGGRGTQYF

V: TRBV20-1
D: TRBD1
J: TRBJ1-1
CDR3: CSAYRPLGQGMSKRNTEAFF

V: TRBV15
D: -
J: TRBJ1-5
CDR3: CATSRDPGSYSNQPQHF

V: TRBV19
D: -
J: TRBJ2-2
CDR3: CASSFRRGNTGELFF

V: TRBV5-1
D: TRBD2
J: TRBJ2-7
CDR3: CASSSDSIGSGGQYF

V: TRBV30
D: TRBD1
J: TRBJ1-1
CDR3: CAWSGGAEGALAFF

V: TRBV3-1
D: TRBD1
J: TRBJ2-5
CDR3: CASSQRGTGGFQTQYF

V: TRBV24-1
D: -
J: TRBJ1-2
CDR3: CATSDPANYGYTF

V: TRBV28
D: TRBD1
J: TRBJ2-5
CDR3: CASRRDRDFQTQYF

V: TRBV7-9
D: -
J: TRBJ2-4
CDR3: CASSSPKNIQYF

V: TRBV2
D: -
J: TRBJ2-1
CDR3: CASGPLGIHEQFF

V: TRBV20-1
D: -
J: TRBJ2-1
CDR3: CSASRPHGGTYNEQFF

V: TRBV7-8
D: -
J: TRBJ2-1
CDR3: CASSPSGNEQFF

V: TRBV5-4
D: -
J: TRBJ2-2
CDR3: CASSSGDRTGELFF

V: TRBV12-3/TRBV12-4
D: -
J: TRBJ2-2
CDR3: CASSLRERTGELFF

V: TRBV6-4
D: -
J: TRBJ2-6
CDR3: CASSDRANVLTF

V: TRBV5-1
D: TRBD2
J: TRBJ2-7
CDR3: CASSFGPAGGYEQYF

V: TRBV20-1
D: TRBD1
J: TRBJ2-7
CDR3: CSAADRGINEQYF

V: TRBV3-1
D: -
J: TRBJ2-2
CDR3: CASSHITSNTGELFF

V: TRBV7-7
D: TRBD2
J: TRBJ2-5
CDR3: CASSLAGGGETQYF

V: TRBV27
D: -
J: TRBJ1-2
CDR3: CASSLRAENGYTF

V: TRBV6-2/TRBV6-3
D: TRBD1
J: TRBJ2-1
CDR3: CASSAADRGKGQFF